Each of the 20 T cell receptor beta chains below was sequenced from the same sample in a study of CXCR3-negative and CXCR3-positive naive CD8 T cells. The method, 5' RACE with UMI labels, was used to prepare the TRB cDNA libraries. Each CDR3 protein gets one entry in TCRdb, which reprocessed the 5' RACE reads and gives no DNA. The table for this sample gives some 61,000 distinct CDR3 sequences. The sequenced material came from naive CXCR3- CD8+ T cells from blood. Subset: CD45RO-CCR7+CD27+CD95- naive CD8+ T cells lacking CXCR3 (TNR3-). These receptors came from a human donor in good health. Some clones in this sample may be carry-over from other donors' samples.

The rearrangement links TRBV7-8 to TRBJ2-7; there is no DNA to check the TCRdb D call of TRBD1. This CDR3 has 13 residues. Germline loops: CDR1 SGHVS, CDR2 FQNEAQ. CDR3 sequence reads: CASSFFPGYEQYF. Together with reference TRBV7-8 and TRBJ2-7, the CDR3 gives the full variable domain: GAGVSQSPRYKVAKRGQDVALRCDPISGHVSLFWYQQALGQGPEFLTYFQNEAQLDKSGLPSDRFFAERPEGSVSTLKIQRTQQEDSAVYLCASSFFPGYEQYFGPGTRLTVT.

V and J are TRBV12-3 or TRBV12-4 and TRBJ1-5; TCRdb's assignment of TRBD1 cannot be checked, as there is no DNA. This CDR3 is 15 amino acids long. CDR3 protein: CASSFEDREYQPQHF.

This chain joins TRBV28 and TRBJ2-1; TCRdb lists TRBD1, though no DNA is available to test this call. This CDR3 is 15 amino acids long. Germline V lookup: CDR1 MDHEN, CDR2 SYDVKM. CDR3 loop: CASSLFGQGINEQFF.

The chain carries TRBV29-1 and TRBJ2-7; TCRdb gives TRBD1 as the D gene, but with no DNA this cannot be confirmed. Germline loops: CDR1 SQVTM, CDR2 ANQGSEA. The CDR3 contains 13 residues. CDR3 sequence reads: CSVAGGDSYEQYF.

This chain joins TRBV7-9 and TRBJ2-7; the TCRdb call, TRBD1, lacks DNA for checking. The germline gives CDR1 SEHNR, CDR2 FQNEAQ (reference sequence). The CDR3 sequence is 13 residues long. The CDR3 region is CASRVQGAYEQYF.

The chain employs TRBV7-6 and TRBJ2-3; there is no DNA to check the TCRdb D call of TRBD2. This CDR3 region has 17 residues. Germline V gene data show CDR1 as SGHVS and CDR2 as FNYEAQ. CDR3 protein: CASSPPTSGGLTDTQYF.

This chain links TRBV6-6 with TRBJ1-3; as DNA is missing, the TRBD1 call by TCRdb cannot be tested. CDR1 is MNHNY and CDR2 is SVGAGI in the germline V gene (reference sequence). CDR3 length: 15 residues. This chain's CDR3 is CASSYPTGAGNTIYF.

The rearrangement uses TRBV6-5 and TRBJ2-7. The germline gives CDR1 MNHEY, CDR2 SVGAGI. This CDR3 is 15 amino acids long. The CDR3 reads CASSYSGRSSYEQYF.

This chain uses TRBV7-2 with TRBJ2-3; the D gene TCRdb calls, TRBD1, cannot be checked with no DNA. CDR3 length: 15 residues. Germline-derived CDR1 and CDR2 are SGHTA and FQGNSA. This CDR3 reads CASSLTGAYTDTQYF.

The rearrangement joins TRBV28 to TRBJ2-7; the TCRdb call, TRBD2, lacks DNA for checking. The CDR3 is made up of 14 amino acids. Per the germline V gene, CDR1 is MDHEN and CDR2 is SYDVKM. The CDR3 protein is CASSTRTEVSEQYF.

The chain combines TRBV5-1 with TRBJ1-3. The CDR3 runs 14 residues. Germline CDR1 reads SGHRS; CDR2 reads YFSETQ. The CDR3 reads CASSGDSGGNTIYF.

The chain combines TRBV28 with TRBJ2-7. The CDR3 spans 12 residues. CDR1 is MDHEN and CDR2 is SYDVKM in the germline V gene. CDR3 residues: CASTQVSYEQYF.

The V gene is TRBV29-1, the J gene TRBJ2-7. CDR1 is SQVTM and CDR2 is ANQGSEA in the germline V gene. This CDR3 spans 12 amino acids. CDR3 in amino acids: CSVEDRPYEQYF.

The CDR3: CASSLSSSGGLSSYNEQFF. This chain connects TRBV27 to TRBJ2-1; lacking DNA, the TRBD2 call made by TCRdb goes unchecked. The CDR3 is made up of 19 amino acids. Germline V gives CDR1 MNHEY, CDR2 SMNVEV (reference sequence).

This rearrangement joins TRBV28 to TRBJ2-2; the TCRdb D gene call, TRBD1, has no DNA to confirm it. The germline V gene encodes CDR1 MDHEN and CDR2 SYDVKM. The CDR3 contains 12 residues. The CDR3 region is CASSFPAGELFF.

The chain uses TRBV29-1 and TRBJ2-7; TCRdb selects TRBD1, and the lack of DNA leaves this call unchecked. CDR1 SQVTM and CDR2 ANQGSEA come from the germline V gene. The CDR3 has 13 amino acids. CDR3 residues: CSVESGRNYEQYF.

This chain uses TRBV7-9 with TRBJ1-1. The CDR3 extends over 16 amino acids. Germline-derived CDR1 and CDR2 are SEHNR and FQNEAQ (reference sequence). The CDR3 is CASSSPANGMNTEAFF.

V gene TRBV4-3 combines with J gene TRBJ2-3; the TCRdb D gene call, TRBD1, has no DNA to confirm it. Germline CDR1 LGHNA, CDR2 YSLEER. The CDR3 totals 14 residues. The CDR3 loop reads CASSQVGGQDTQYF.

The rearrangement links TRBV5-1 to TRBJ2-1; lacking DNA, the TRBD1 call made by TCRdb goes unchecked. CDR1 is SGHRS, CDR2 YFSETQ, per germline. This CDR3 comprises 12 residues. CDR3: CASKGQYNEQFF.

The genes are TRBV5-1 and TRBJ1-2. CDR3 length: 14 residues. Germline V gives CDR1 SGHRS, CDR2 YFSETQ. CDR3 residues: CASRGLGPLDGYTF.